One sample yielded the 20 T cell receptor beta chains listed below, sequenced in a study of T-cell memory formation after mild COVID-19 (dated by TCRdb to about 2021). Library construction relied on 5' RACE. The run used an Illumina NovaSeq 6000. TCRdb trimmed the raw reads at Q25, called clones with MiXCR and kept productive beta chains. A single entry per CDR3 protein holds the most common genes and DNA from its merged rows. In this sample the table shows fewer than 700,000 distinct CDR3 sequences, more than 15% of which occur a single time. The leading ten clones occupy 12% of the sample. Sequencing used PBMCs or a T cell subset sorted from them (not recorded which). These TCRs come from an adult woman who had mild COVID-19 (a few samples of this study predate the infection). The sample titles of this study are shuffled in the database, so cell type and time point are left out; the donor was told from shared clones.

V and J are TRBV6-6 and TRBJ2-7, with 12 nucleotides matching TRBD2. Germline CDR1 and CDR2: MNHNY and SVGAGI (reference sequence). The CDR3 has 16 residues. V lost 2 bases and J lost 7; bases outside the gene matches: 9. The CDR3 sequence is CASSYQLAGGPEEQYF. The CDR3 DNA follows: TGTGCCAGCAGTTACCAGCTAGCGGGGGGGCCTGAGGAGCAGTACTTC.

This clonotype showed up many times. The chain carries TRBV5-1 and TRBJ2-3, with unresolved D. Between the trimmed V and J ends, which lost 0 bases and 0 bases, there was a span of 8 bases. This CDR3 has 15 residues. Per the germline V gene, CDR1 is SGHRS and CDR2 is YFSETQ. The CDR3 reads CASSLVVQSTDTQYF. For the CDR3, the DNA is TGCGCCAGCAGCTTGGTGGTACAGAGCACAGATACGCAGTATTTT.

This clonotype showed up just a few times. The rearrangement uses TRBV23-1 and TRBJ2-2; D may match TRBD1 or TRBD2 (5 bases each). TRBV23-1 is an open reading frame, and its role is uncertain. CDR3 length: 13 amino acids. Trimming pared 6 bases from V and 3 bases from J, leaving 8 bases between. The CDR3 is CASRQGDTGELFF. In DNA form, the CDR3 reads TGCGCCAGCAGGCAGGGAGACACCGGGGAGCTGTTTTTT.

In this sample, this clonotype turned up many times. The chain employs TRBV4-1 and TRBJ2-7; no firm D call. V dropped 0 bases and J dropped 5 bases, with 14 bases sitting between them. Germline V lookup: CDR1 MGHRA, CDR2 YSYEKL. This CDR3 region has 15 residues. CDR3 amino acids: CASSQDSWAVDEQYF. DNA of the CDR3: TGCGCCAGCAGCCAAGACTCGTGGGCAGTTGACGAGCAGTACTTC.

The V gene is TRBV6-1, the J gene TRBJ2-1; 11 bases map to TRBD1. The CDR3 totals 16 residues. Trimming took 4 bases from V and 9 from J; bases not matched to a gene: 11. CDR1 MNHNS and CDR2 SASEGT come from the germline V gene. The CDR3 reads CASSAKPGQGGTEQFF. In DNA, the CDR3 is TGTGCCAGCAGTGCCAAACCGGGACAGGGGGGGACTGAGCAGTTCTTC.

In its sample, this clonotype was seen a few times. J is TRBJ2-3 and V is TRBV20-1, with TRBD2 matching over 7 bases. The V gene end was trimmed by 5 bases and the J gene end by 2 bases; junction bases not matched to a gene: 10. This CDR3 has 15 residues. Germline V lookup: CDR1 DFQATT, CDR2 SNEGSKA (reference sequence). The CDR3 coding sequence is TGCAGTGCTTATCTAGCGGTCGCAATCACAGATACGCAGTATTTT. Translation gives CSAYLAVAITDTQYF.

The V gene is TRBV7-3, the J gene TRBJ2-3; TRBD2 aligns across 7 bases. The CDR3 length is 15 residues. The germline V gene has CDR1 SGHTA and CDR2 FQGTGA. Trimming removed 2 bases from V and 2 bases from J; junction bases left unmatched: 4. Here the CDR3 reads CASSLAGAITDTQYF. CDR3 nucleotides: TGTGCCAGCAGCTTAGCGGGAGCCATCACAGATACGCAGTATTTT.

In its sample, this clonotype was seen a few times. This chain joins TRBV7-8 and TRBJ1-5; tentative D call: TRBD1 (6 bases). The V end lost 4 bases, the J end lost 0 bases, and 16 bases lay between the germline ends. CDR3 length: 17 amino acids. CDR1 is SGHVS, CDR2 FQNEAQ, per germline. The chain's CDR3 is CASSSRGAGISNQPQHF. The CDR3 DNA is TGTGCCAGCAGCTCGAGGGGGGCAGGGATTAGCAATCAGCCCCAGCATTTT.

The chain uses TRBV15 and TRBJ2-7, with 10 bases matching TRBD2. The CDR3 has 14 residues. In germline, CDR1 is LNHNV, CDR2 YYDKDF (reference sequence). V trimming: 8 bases; J trimming: 7 bases; junction bases outside the gene matches: 11. The CDR3 DNA follows: TGTGCCACCTCCCCGGGACTAGCGTCGTGGGAGCAGTACTTC. It translates to CATSPGLASWEQYF.

This clonotype was picked up a small number of times. Germline and junction disagree at one end, which may indicate a read error. The chain links TRBV10-3 to TRBJ2-1; a possible D gene is TRBD1 (5 bases). This CDR3 contains 14 residues. Per germline, CDR1 ENHRY and CDR2 SYGVKD. This chain's CDR3 is CAISVGQSSNEQFF. The CDR3 nucleotides read TGTGCCATCAGTGTGGGGCAATCCTCCAATGAGCAGTTCTTC.

This clonotype was counted many times. The gene calls are TRBV7-2 and TRBJ2-5; 12 nucleotides match TRBD1. V shed 0 bases, J shed 5 bases, and the junction held 4 bases outside the gene matches. CDR3 size: 16 residues. Germline CDR1 SGHTA, CDR2 FQGNSA. CDR3 DNA sequence: TGTGCCAGCAGCTTAGCCGGGACAGGGGGCGGTGAGACCCAGTACTTC. Protein: CASSLAGTGGGETQYF.

This clonotype has a handful of counts. The chain has TRBV7-3 and TRBJ2-1; TRBD2 matches at 13 bases. The CDR3 has 20 amino acids. Per germline, CDR1 SGHTA and CDR2 FQGTGA. The V segment lost 5 bases and the J segment 9 bases; nucleotides outside the gene matches: 22. CDR3 sequence: CASSRRARVLAGGPGGEQFF. CDR3 DNA sequence: TGTGCCAGCAGCCGCCGGGCCAGGGTACTAGCGGGAGGGCCTGGGGGTGAGCAGTTCTTC.

This clonotype was seen only a few times. The CDR3 loop reads CASSRALQVMNTEAFF. CDR3 DNA sequence: TGTGCCAGCAGTCGCGCCTTACAGGTCATGAACACTGAAGCTTTCTTT. The chain uses TRBV6-2 or TRBV6-3 and TRBJ1-1; perhaps TRBD1 as D (5 bases). There are 16 residues in the CDR3. Germline CDR1 reads MNHEY; CDR2 reads SVGEGT. Trimming cost V 5 bases and J 0 bases, with 16 bases left between them.

The rearrangement links TRBV29-1 to TRBJ2-5; D might be TRBD1 (5 bases). The CDR3 is made up of 14 amino acids. Trimming stripped 7 bases from V and 5 bases from J, with 20 bases between. From germline, CDR1 is SQVTM and CDR2 ANQGSEA. In nucleotides, the CDR3 is TGCAGCGCGAAACAGATACAGGTGGATGAGACCCAGTACTTC. Amino acid sequence: CSAKQIQVDETQYF.

This clonotype showed up just once. V usage is TRBV30 and J usage is TRBJ1-4; D is unresolved. V dropped 1 base and J dropped 10 bases, with 19 bases sitting between them. Germline lookup yields CDR1 GTSNPN and CDR2 SVGIG (reference sequence). This CDR3 is built from 15 residues. The CDR3 spells CAWSGSGTEVAKLFF. The CDR3 region has the DNA TGTGCCTGGAGTGGATCAGGTACCGAAGTCGCAAAACTGTTTTTT.

A few counts support this clonotype. The chain joins TRBV7-2 to TRBJ2-1, with 10 bases that match TRBD2. J was trimmed by 6 bases and V by 5 bases; bases with no gene match: 13. The CDR3 is 17 amino acids. CDR1 SGHTA and CDR2 FQGNSA come from the germline V gene. The CDR3 region is CASSPRTSGLSLNEQFF. The DNA of the CDR3 is TGTGCCAGCAGCCCCCGGACTAGCGGCCTTAGCCTCAATGAGCAGTTCTTC.

At least ten counts were recorded for this clonotype. V usage is TRBV3-1 and J usage is TRBJ2-7; D is ambiguous. V was pared by 1 base and J by 4 bases, with 2 bases between. This CDR3 contains 11 residues. Per germline, CDR1 LGHDT and CDR2 YNNKEL (reference sequence). DNA of the CDR3: TGTGCCAGCAGCCAAGGATACGAGCAGTACTTC. Translation gives CASSQGYEQYF.

The gene calls are TRBV7-6 and TRBJ2-1, with D uncertain. This CDR3 is built from 16 residues. V lost 1 base, J lost 6 bases, and 16 bases lay in between. Germline-derived CDR1 and CDR2 are SGHVS and FNYEAQ. The CDR3 DNA follows: TGTGCCAGCAGCTTAGGGTCCCAATTGCCTTCCAATGAGCAGTTCTTC. It encodes CASSLGSQLPSNEQFF.

The chain employs TRBV29-1 and TRBJ2-7; D uncertain. The CDR3 extends over 14 amino acids. V lost 0 bases and J 5 bases, leaving 14 bases between the germline ends. CDR1 is SQVTM and CDR2 is ANQGSEA in the germline V gene. Written as DNA, the CDR3 is TGCAGCGTTGAAGATCGCCAGGCTGGCGACGAGCAGTACTTC. Translating it yields CSVEDRQAGDEQYF.

V is TRBV12-3 or TRBV12-4 and J is TRBJ2-3; possibly TRBD2 for D (5 bases). Deletions cut 5 bases from V and 6 bases from J, with 15 bases between. The CDR3 spans 14 residues. The CDR3 protein is CASSSTPSKDTQYF. In nucleotides, the CDR3 is TGTGCCAGCAGTAGTACCCCTAGCAAGGATACGCAGTATTTT.